The rows below give T cell receptor beta chains drawn from one sample of a study of blood T cell repertoires in COVID-19. Measured with immunoSEQ multiplex PCR; TCRdb has only the in-frame clones, and not every one. The sample lists roughly 430,000 clones, nearly 90% occurring once. Specimen: PBMCs or T cells enriched from blood (not recorded which). All receptors come from a woman aged 18-29 years who had been exposed to COVID-19. CDR3s include the opening cysteine and the closing phenylalanine or tryptophan. Fields, in order: CDR3 length, V gene, D gene, clone size, J gene, CDR3 protein, CDR3 DNA. The D gene is left open where the match is weak. Size values are once, few and many counts, or a class for expanded clones, and some rows have none.

>15|TRBV2|TRBD1|.|TRBJ1-6
CASSESGTGVSPLHF
TGTGCCAGCAGTGAATCGGGGACAGGGGTCTCACCCCTCCACTTT
>15|TRBV7-8|TRBD2|.|TRBJ2-5
CASSLLSGQGETQYF
TGTGCCAGCAGCCTGCTTAGCGGGCAGGGAGAGACCCAGTACTTC
>15|TRBV6-1|.|.|TRBJ1-2
CASSEPRAGDYGYTF
TGTGCCAGCAGTGAACCCCGGGCAGGGGACTATGGCTACACCTTC
>14|TRBV6-5|TRBD1|.|TRBJ1-2
CASVGTGANYGYTF
TGTGCCAGCGTTGGGACAGGAGCTAACTATGGCTACACCTTC
>18|TRBV4-2|.|many|TRBJ2-6
CASSQGGRGPSGANVLTF
TGTGCCAGCAGCCAAGGGGGCAGGGGCCCCTCTGGGGCCAACGTCCTGACTTTC
>15|TRBV11-3|.|few|TRBJ2-2
CASSLARGSTGELFF
TGTGCCAGCAGCTTAGCTAGAGGATCTACCGGGGAGCTGTTTTTT
>15|TRBV9|.|.|TRBJ1-1
CASSVATAMNTEAFF
TGTGCCAGCAGCGTAGCTACAGCTATGAACACTGAAGCTTTCTTT
>13|TRBV28|TRBD1|once|TRBJ2-2
CASRLTGAGELFF
TGTGCCAGCAGACTGACAGGGGCCGGGGAGCTGTTTTTT
>15|TRBV7-6|.|.|TRBJ1-6
CASSLVSGYNSPLHF
TGTGCCAGCAGCTTAGTTTCAGGGTATAATTCACCCCTCCACTTT
>17|TRBV5-8|.|.|TRBJ2-1
CASSLDGGGASYNEQFF
TGTGCCAGCAGCTTGGATGGTGGGGGGGCGTCCTACAATGAGCAGTTCTTC
>14|TRBV19|.|.|TRBJ1-1
CASSGRDHATEAFF
TGTGCCAGTAGCGGCAGGGATCATGCCACTGAAGCTTTCTTT
>14|TRBV6-5|.|few|TRBJ1-2
CASSYGGRNYGYTF
TGTGCCAGCAGTTACGGGGGGAGGAACTATGGCTACACCTTC
>13|TRBV6-5|TRBD1|.|TRBJ2-7
CAGRGTGDGEQYF
TGTGCCGGGCGAGGAACAGGGGACGGCGAGCAGTACTTC
>13|TRBV10-3|.|.|TRBJ2-7
CAISDSTPGEQYF
TGTGCCATCAGTGACTCCACCCCGGGGGAGCAGTACTTC
>13|TRBV11-2|.|.|TRBJ2-1
CATVDSSYNEQFF
TGTGCCACCGTAGACTCCTCCTACAATGAGCAGTTCTTC
>14|TRBV28|TRBD1|.|TRBJ1-5
CASSYLQGAQPQHF
TGTGCCAGCAGCTATCTCCAGGGGGCTCAGCCCCAGCATTTT
>15|TRBV28|.|once|TRBJ2-1
CASKRSAGRLNEQFF
TGTGCCAGCAAGAGGAGCGCGGGACGGTTGAATGAGCAGTTCTTC
>15|TRBV5-1|TRBD1|.|TRBJ2-7
CASSLDPGQGNEQYF
TGCGCCAGCAGCTTGGACCCGGGACAGGGTAACGAGCAGTACTTC
>11|TRBV11-1|.|.|TRBJ2-7
CASSRSYEQYF
TGTGCCAGCAGCCGGTCCTACGAGCAGTACTTC